Below are 16 T cell receptor beta chains sequenced from a single sample in a study of T cell responses to AZD1222 COVID-19 vaccine. Clones were sequenced by immunoSEQ multiplex PCR, and TCRdb holds only the in-frame ones, with some missing. This repertoire shows 150,000 or so clones, 92% found once; its top ten account for 3.6%. The sample consisted of peripheral blood, taken 28 days after the second AZD1222 dose. The source of these receptors is an adult who received the AZD1222 COVID-19 vaccine.

J is TRBJ1-6 and V is TRBV5-4; 7 bases are shared with TRBD1. The germline CDR1 and CDR2 sequences are SGHNT and YYREEE (reference sequence). This CDR3 has 16 residues. Trimming removed 4 bases from V and 10 bases from J; junction bases left unmatched: 14. The CDR3 here is CASSMGRGRQGSPLHF. The CDR3 DNA follows: TGTGCCAGCAGCATGGGGAGGGGACGACAGGGATCACCCCTCCACTTT.

In its sample, this clone was seen once. Other DNA sequences from this sample encode an identical CDR3 as well. J is TRBJ2-7 and V is TRBV7-2, with 9 bases that match TRBD1. This CDR3 contains 14 residues. Germline CDR1 SGHTA, CDR2 FQGNSA. V lost 4 bases, J lost 4 bases, and 5 bases stayed unmatched. CDR3 coding DNA: TGTGCCAGCAGCTCTGGGACAGGGAGTTACGAGCAGTACTTC. This gives the protein CASSSGTGSYEQYF. The variable domain in full, with the rest retrieved from reference TRBV7-2 and TRBJ2-7, is GAGVSQSPSNKVTEKGKDVELRCDPISGHTALYWYRQSLGQGLEFLIYFQGNSAPDKSGLPSDRFSAERTGGSVSTLTIQRTQQEDSAVYLCASSSGTGSYEQYFGPGTRLTVT.

J is TRBJ1-2 and V is TRBV5-4, with a possible D match to TRBD1 (5 bases). V was clipped by 4 bases and J by 2 bases, with 12 bases between them. The CDR3 is 14 residues long. The V gene's germline CDR1 is SGHNT and CDR2 YYREEE (reference sequence). This CDR3 is CASSPYGANYGYTF. In DNA, the CDR3 is TGTGCCAGCAGCCCATATGGGGCCAACTATGGCTACACCTTC.

The V gene is TRBV30, the J gene TRBJ1-1, with D unclear. V lost 8 bases to trimming and J lost 0 bases, with 13 bases between them. This CDR3 spans 13 amino acids. Looked up from germline, CDR1 is GTSNPN and CDR2 is SVGIG (reference sequence). The CDR3 DNA reads as TGTGCCGGAGGAGACGGTTTGAACACTGAAGCTTTCTTT. It yields the protein CAGGDGLNTEAFF.

The chain combines TRBV19 with TRBJ2-3; D may be TRBD1 (6 bases). In germline, CDR1 is LNHDA, CDR2 SQIVND (reference sequence). This CDR3 spans 14 amino acids. V lost 9 bases, J lost 6 bases, and 19 bases lay in between. The CDR3 reads CASKRGSTGDTQYF. The CDR3 bases are TGTGCCAGCAAAAGAGGATCAACAGGGGATACGCAGTATTTT.

The V call is TRBV5-1, the J call TRBJ1-1, with D possibly TRBD1 on 6 matching bases. Trimming cost V 2 bases and J 2 bases, with 19 bases left between them. The CDR3 loop spans 17 amino acids. CDR1 is SGHRS and CDR2 is YFSETQ in the germline V gene. For the CDR3, the DNA is TGCGCCAGCAGCTTTCAAACATTTACAGGGATCAACACTGAAGCTTTCTTT. Translated: CASSFQTFTGINTEAFF.

The chain links TRBV18 to TRBJ1-2; TRBD1 aligns across 7 bases. This CDR3 has 14 residues. Losses at the gene ends were 8 bases for V and 5 bases for J; bases not matched to a gene: 11. Germline assignment: CDR1 KGHSH and CDR2 LQKENI. The CDR3 DNA reads TGTGCCAGCGGAGACAGGGAGCGACGATATGGCTACACCTTC. Translating it yields CASGDRERRYGYTF. Looking up the rest from reference TRBV18 and TRBJ1-2 gives the full variable domain: NAGVMQNPRHLVRRRGQEARLRCSPMKGHSHVYWYRQLPEEGLKFMVYLQKENIIDESGMPKERFSAEFPKEGPSILRIQQVVRGDSAAYFCASGDRERRYGYTFGSGTRLTVV.

This chain joins TRBV5-8 and TRBJ2-1, with D possibly being TRBD2 (6 bases). The CDR3 is 13 residues long. Trimming took off 1 base at V and 11 bases at J, with 13 bases between the two ends. Germline lookup yields CDR1 SGHTS and CDR2 YDEGEE. The CDR3 nucleotides read TGTGCCAGCAGCTTGACCCGGCGCGGGAAGCAGTTCTTC. It encodes CASSLTRRGKQFF. The whole variable domain, remainder taken from reference TRBV5-8 and TRBJ2-1, is EAGVTQSPTHLIKTRGQQATLRCSPISGHTSVYWYQQALGLGLQFLLWYDEGEERNRGNFPPRFSGRQFPNYSSELNVNALELEDSALYLCASSLTRRGKQFFGPGTRLTVL.

This clone came up once. V gene TRBV9 combines with J gene TRBJ2-5; D gene uncertain. CDR3 length equals 15 residues. Trimming cost V 0 bases and J 5 bases, with 14 bases left between them. The V gene's germline CDR1 is SGDLS and CDR2 YYNGEE. The CDR3 DNA is TGTGCCAGCAGCGTAGGACGGGCCTTGAGGGAGACCCAGTACTTC. This codes for CASSVGRALRETQYF.

This chain links TRBV19 with TRBJ1-4, with 7 bases lining up with TRBD1. CDR3 length: 13 amino acids. Germline CDR1 LNHDA, CDR2 SQIVND (reference sequence). V lost 7 bases and J lost 6; bases outside the gene matches: 5. The DNA of the CDR3 is TGTGCCAGTAAGGGGGCGTGGGATGAAAAACTGTTTTTT. As protein: CASKGAWDEKLFF.

V usage is TRBV6-2 or TRBV6-3 and J usage is TRBJ1-5; D is possibly TRBD1 (6 bases). The V end was cut by 2 bases, the J end by 5 bases, with 19 bases between. CDR3 length equals 17 residues. Germline loops: CDR1 MNHEY, CDR2 SVGEGT. The CDR3 nucleotides read TGTGCCAGCAGTTACGAGCGAGGGGGGGCAGGGGATCAGCCCCAGCATTTT. Its translation is CASSYERGGAGDQPQHF.

The gene calls are TRBV10-3 and TRBJ1-2; D possibly corresponds to TRBD1 (5 bases). The V end was cut by 7 bases, the J end by 4 bases, with 16 bases between. The CDR3 consists of 14 residues. In germline, CDR1 is ENHRY, CDR2 SYGVKD. In nucleotides, the CDR3 is TGTGCCATCAAAAGCCCGGGGCCGGGCTATGGCTACACCTTC. This encodes CAIKSPGPGYGYTF.

The chain carries TRBV2 and TRBJ1-1; tentative D call: TRBD1 (5 bases). The V gene lost 6 bases and the J gene lost 6 bases, with 8 bases spanning the gap. Germline lookup yields CDR1 SNHLY and CDR2 FYNNEI. This CDR3 has 11 residues. This CDR3 is CASSGGAEAFF. The DNA for the CDR3 is TGTGCCAGCAGCGGGGGTGCTGAAGCTTTCTTT.

J is TRBJ2-7 and V is TRBV7-9, with 7 positions matching TRBD2. With V trimmed by 6 bases and J by 6 bases, 8 bases remained unmatched. CDR1 SEHNR and CDR2 FQNEAQ come from the germline V gene (reference sequence). This CDR3 spans 13 amino acids. The CDR3 bases are TGTGCCAGCAGGTCGGGAGGCCCGGTCGAGCAGTACTTC. It codes for CASRSGGPVEQYF.

V and J are TRBV5-1 and TRBJ1-2, with 9 nucleotides matching TRBD1. This CDR3 is built from 14 residues. Germline CDR1 SGHRS, CDR2 YFSETQ. V lost 4 bases to trimming and J lost 8 bases; unmatched junction nucleotides: 9. The CDR3 reads CASSQGQGLSGYTF. For the CDR3, the DNA is TGCGCCAGCAGCCAAGGACAGGGGTTGAGCGGCTACACCTTC.

This chain links TRBV3-1 (or the pseudogene TRBV3-2) with TRBJ2-7; no clear D gene. CDR3 length: 15 amino acids. Trimming removed 4 bases from V and 4 bases from J, with 17 bases in between. Germline lookup yields CDR1 LGHDT and CDR2 YNNKEL (reference sequence). The CDR3 DNA reads TGTGCCAGCAGCCTCACTCACGGGTCCACTTACGAGCAGTACTTC. Its protein is CASSLTHGSTYEQYF.